The next 15 T cell receptor beta chains were all read from a single sample in a study of blood T cell repertoires in COVID-19. Assay: immunoSEQ multiplex PCR; the TCRdb copy retains only in-frame clones and omits some. The table lists 180,000 or so clones, roughly 88% of them singletons, with under 15% in the top ten. Material: PBMCs or T cells enriched from blood (not recorded which). These TCRs come from a woman aged 60-75 years who had recovered from COVID-19.

The chain has TRBV6-5 and TRBJ1-1; a possible D gene is TRBD1 (5 bases). Germline V gene sequence: CDR1 MNHEY, CDR2 SVGAGI. The CDR3 sequence is 15 residues long. V lost 7 bases to trimming and J lost 3 bases, with 18 bases between them. The DNA for the CDR3 is TGTGCCAGCACCCGACAGCCGGCCGAGTACACTGAAGCTTTCTTT. Protein product: CASTRQPAEYTEAFF.

The chain has TRBV7-8 and TRBJ2-3; TRBD2 agrees at 10 bases. After removal of 1 base from V and 4 bases from J, the junction contained 11 bases not matched to a gene. CDR3 length equals 18 residues. Germline CDR1 SGHVS, CDR2 FQNEAQ. CDR3 region: CASSLGASGGRRADTQYF. DNA of the CDR3: TGTGCCAGCAGCTTAGGAGCTAGCGGGGGCCGGAGGGCAGATACGCAGTATTTT.

Regarding this clone: Different DNA sequences within this sample yield the same CDR3. This chain's CDR3 is CASSLEPGGQPQHF. The CDR3, as DNA: TGCGCCAGCAGCTTGGAGCCAGGGGGTCAGCCCCAGCATTTT. V usage is TRBV5-1 and J usage is TRBJ1-5; TRBD1 aligns across 7 bases. The V gene's germline CDR1 is SGHRS and CDR2 YFSETQ. The ends lost 0 bases at V and 6 bases at J; junction bases unmatched: 3. This CDR3 has 14 residues.

V gene TRBV2 combines with J gene TRBJ2-7, with D possibly being TRBD2 (6 bases). Trimming shortened V by 7 bases and J by 5 bases, and 12 bases separated the two germline ends. This CDR3 has 12 residues. Looked up from germline, CDR1 is SNHLY and CDR2 is FYNNEI. CDR3 sequence: CASKGGGDEQYF. The CDR3 DNA is TGTGCCAGCAAGGGAGGAGGTGACGAGCAGTACTTC.

The chain couples TRBV7-3 to TRBJ2-3, with D possibly TRBD2 on 5 matching bases. V was cut by 5 bases and J by 6 bases, with 15 bases left in between. The germline V gene encodes CDR1 SGHTA and CDR2 FQGTGA. The CDR3 length is 14 residues. The CDR3 sequence: CASSPGSVGDTQYF. CDR3 nucleotide sequence: TGTGCCAGCAGCCCGGGGTCCGTGGGCGATACGCAGTATTTT.

The V call is TRBV5-5, the J call TRBJ1-5; possibly TRBD1 for D (6 bases). V was trimmed by 4 bases and J by 3 bases, leaving 14 bases between them. Germline loops: CDR1 SGHKS, CDR2 YYEKEE (reference sequence). The CDR3 totals 15 residues. CDR3 region: CASSPDGQINQPQHF. The CDR3, as DNA: TGTGCCAGCAGCCCGGACGGACAGATCAATCAGCCCCAGCATTTT. The full variable domain, in which reference TRBV5-5 and TRBJ1-5 provide the parts outside the CDR3, is DAGVTQSPTHLIKTRGQQVTLRCSPISGHKSVSWYQQVLGQGPQFIFQYYEKEERGRGNFPDRFSARQFPNYSSELNVNALLLGDSALYLCASSPDGQINQPQHFGDGTRLSIL.

The chain is built from TRBV7-9 and TRBJ1-2; 7 positions agree with TRBD1. Germline assignment: CDR1 SEHNR and CDR2 FQNEAQ (reference sequence). J lost 3 bases, V lost 5 bases, and 6 bases had no gene match. The CDR3 extends over 14 amino acids. The CDR3 spells CASSPSGQDYGYTF. CDR3 nucleotide sequence: TGTGCCAGCAGCCCCTCCGGACAGGACTATGGCTACACCTTC.

This clone has a single count. The gene calls are TRBV5-3 and TRBJ1-6, with TRBD1 identical over 7 bases. TRBV5-3 is an open reading frame, and its role is uncertain. This CDR3 spans 17 amino acids. V dropped 4 bases and J dropped 0; count of bases not matched to a gene: 7. The CDR3 loop is CARSRGQLSSYNSPLHF. For the CDR3, the DNA is TGTGCCAGAAGCCGGGGACAGCTTAGCTCCTATAATTCACCCCTCCACTTT.

The chain carries TRBV4-1 and TRBJ2-1, with a tentative D call TRBD2 (5 bases). Germline lookup yields CDR1 MGHRA and CDR2 YSYEKL. Trimming cost V 0 bases and J 1 base, with 10 bases left between them. This CDR3 is 16 amino acids long. The CDR3 DNA sequence: TGCGCCAGCAGCCAAGATACACGGAGGTCCTACAATGAGCAGTTCTTC. Amino acid sequence: CASSQDTRRSYNEQFF.

V is TRBV5-1 and J is TRBJ1-1; 12 positions agree with TRBD1. The CDR3 covers 15 residues. Unmatched junction bases numbered 9, after V lost 1 base and J lost 11 bases. Germline loops: CDR1 SGHRS, CDR2 YFSETQ. CDR3 nucleotide sequence: TGCGCCAGCAGCTTGAGCGGGACAGGGGGCTCCGTGGCTTTCTTT. Its translation is CASSLSGTGGSVAFF.

V is TRBV30 and J is TRBJ2-7; 9 bases agree with TRBD2. The CDR3 runs 13 residues. Trimming at V came to 3 bases and at J to 3 bases, leaving 3 bases not matched to a gene. CDR1 GTSNPN and CDR2 SVGIG come from the germline V gene (reference sequence). CDR3 sequence reads: CAWRFSGGYEQYF. The CDR3 coding sequence is TGTGCCTGGAGGTTTAGCGGGGGCTACGAGCAGTACTTC.

V gene TRBV6-2 or TRBV6-3 combines with J gene TRBJ2-7, with TRBD2 identical over 9 bases. V gave up 8 bases and J gave up 2 bases; unmatched junction bases: 13. CDR1 and CDR2 from the germline V gene are MNHEY and SVGEGT. The CDR3 extends over 16 amino acids. CDR3 nucleotide sequence: TGTGCCAGCCGTTGGGGATCTAGCGGGGCCGCCTACGAGCAGTACTTC. Amino acids: CASRWGSSGAAYEQYF.

This clone appeared once. Different DNA sequences within this sample yield the same CDR3. This chain joins TRBV19 and TRBJ2-1; TRBD1 matches at 10 bases. Germline V CDR1 and CDR2: LNHDA, SQIVND (reference sequence). Losses at the gene ends were 6 bases for V and 6 bases for J; bases not matched to a gene: 2. The CDR3 loop spans 13 amino acids. CDR3 sequence (DNA): TGTGCCAGTAGGGACAGGGGGGCCAATGAGCAGTTCTTC. Encoded protein: CASRDRGANEQFF.

This rearrangement joins TRBV3-1 (or the pseudogene TRBV3-2) to TRBJ1-4; 8 positions match TRBD1. Germline V gives CDR1 LGHDT, CDR2 YNNKEL (reference sequence). J lost 8 bases, V lost 4 bases, and 6 bases had no gene match. This CDR3 is 14 amino acids long. The CDR3 here is CASSRTGPGEKLFF. The CDR3 DNA sequence: TGTGCCAGCAGCCGGACAGGGCCGGGCGAAAAACTGTTTTTT.

V is TRBV23-1 and J is TRBJ1-6; tentatively, D is TRBD1 (5 bases). TRBV23-1 falls under the ORF class, with uncertain function. This CDR3 is built from 17 residues. Trimming stripped 0 bases from V and 6 bases from J, with 15 bases between. CDR3 region: CASSQSTKGSSNSPLHF. The CDR3 nucleotides are TGCGCCAGCAGTCAATCTACGAAGGGGTCTTCTAATTCACCCCTCCACTTT.